This T cell receptor (beta chain) appears in the sequencing data of a study of blood T cell repertoires in COVID-19. Whole-study context: Researchers got acute and convalescent COVID-19 samples from the United States, Italy and Spain.

Trimming removed 1 base at V and 1 base at J, with 11 bases between. This CDR3 has 16 residues. CDR1 and CDR2 from the germline V gene are SGHTA and FQGNSA. Only in-frame clones appear in the TCRdb table, and some are missing; sequencing was by immunoSEQ multiplex PCR. The sample yields 200,000 or so clones, about 88% seen once. The rearrangement links TRBV7-2 to TRBJ1-5; D gene unclear. The TCR sequence derives from a woman in her twenties or thirties who had recovered from COVID-19. The sequenced sample consisted of PBMCs or T cells enriched from blood (not recorded which). CDR3 bases: TGTGCCAGCAGCTTAGTGTCAGACGGGAGCAATCAGCCCCAGCATTTT. Translated: CASSLVSDGSNQPQHF.